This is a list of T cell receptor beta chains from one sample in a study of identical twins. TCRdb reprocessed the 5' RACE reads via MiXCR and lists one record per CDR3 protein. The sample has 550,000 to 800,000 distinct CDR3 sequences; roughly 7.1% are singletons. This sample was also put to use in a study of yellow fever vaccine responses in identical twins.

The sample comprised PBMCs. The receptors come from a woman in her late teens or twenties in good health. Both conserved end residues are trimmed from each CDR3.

ASRRTEWENTGELF	TRBV4-1	TRBJ2-2
ASSAAGGRSETQY	TRBV6-1	TRBJ2-5
ASSPGLSWGQNIQY	TRBV18	TRBJ2-4
ASSSLDGHNEQF	TRBV7-9	TRBJ2-1
SASLARGGRETQY	TRBV20-1	TRBJ2-5
ASSPGQTNSPLH	TRBV4-1	TRBJ1-6
ASSAQTGFGYT	TRBV9	TRBJ1-2
ASMDRDEQY	TRBV27	TRBJ2-7
ASSRRQDSYNEQF	TRBV9	TRBJ2-1
SVEAQSPSYNEQF	TRBV29-1	TRBJ2-1
ASSMDRQAGNTIY	TRBV6-6	TRBJ1-3
ATSDNSGGFAIEQF	TRBV24-1	TRBJ2-1
ASSLGWGRENTEAF	TRBV7-3	TRBJ1-1
ASSDHRGIYNEQF	TRBV25-1	TRBJ2-1
ASRDRSGRPADTQY	TRBV5-1	TRBJ2-3